The 30 T cell receptor beta chains below were found in one sample sequenced in a study of chronic HIV infection and antiretroviral therapy. Each CDR3 protein gets one entry after TCRdb re-called the 5' RACE reads with MiXCR. The profile shows about 48,000 distinct CDR3 sequences, about 18% of them singletons. Material for sequencing was peripheral blood. The receptors were gathered from an adult who had HIV and had not received antiretroviral therapy, or was an uninfected healthy control (not recorded which).

The chain couples TRBV2 to TRBJ1-4, with unresolved D. The CDR3 is made up of 17 amino acids. Germline CDR1 SNHLY, CDR2 FYNNEI. V lost 6 bases, J lost 8 bases, and 25 bases lay in between. The CDR3 protein is CASRDLKAQAGREKLFF. Written as DNA, the CDR3 is TGTGCCAGCAGGGACCTGAAGGCGCAGGCCGGACGGGAAAAACTGTTTTTT.

This clonotype was picked up a small number of times. The chain combines TRBV30 with TRBJ1-1; no reliable D call. The CDR3 extends over 13 amino acids. Trimming took 0 bases from V and 1 from J, leaving 6 bases between them. Germline V gene sequence: CDR1 GTSNPN, CDR2 SVGIG (reference sequence). The CDR3 bases are TGTGCCTGGAGTGTGATCCGGAACACTGAAGCTTTCTTT. Protein sequence: CAWSVIRNTEAFF.

This chain links TRBV10-3 with TRBJ1-1, with a tentative D call TRBD1 (5 bases). Germline assignment: CDR1 ENHRY and CDR2 SYGVKD. CDR3 length: 13 residues. V lost 5 bases to trimming and J lost 0 bases, with 7 bases between them. The CDR3 nucleotides are TGTGCCATCAGTCTAGGGGTGAACACTGAAGCTTTCTTT. Protein product: CAISLGVNTEAFF.

This clonotype appeared a few times. The chain couples TRBV20-1 to TRBJ1-6, with 10 nucleotides matching TRBD1. Germline assignment: CDR1 DFQATT and CDR2 SNEGSKA (reference sequence). The CDR3 runs 13 residues. The V and J ends lost 5 bases and 7 bases, in that order; junction bases with no gene match: 2. The CDR3 is CSALDRGNSPLHF. CDR3 in DNA: TGCAGTGCTCTGGACAGGGGGAATTCACCCCTCCACTTT.

This clonotype was observed a few times. The chain recombines TRBV28 with TRBJ2-7, with D perhaps matching TRBD2 (5 bases). V lost 4 bases, J lost 6 bases, and 16 bases lay in between. The CDR3 has 14 residues. Germline V CDR1 and CDR2: MDHEN, SYDVKM. The CDR3 coding sequence is TGTGCCAGCAGTTCCGGAGGAGTAGAAGGCGAGCAGTACTTC. Its translation: CASSSGGVEGEQYF.

In its sample, this clonotype was seen a few times. The genes are TRBV4-1 and TRBJ1-1; D is ambiguous. This CDR3 comprises 13 residues. Germline V lookup: CDR1 MGHRA, CDR2 YSYEKL. Trimming removed 6 bases at V and 2 bases at J, with 10 bases between. CDR3 sequence (DNA): TGCGCCAGCAGGGGCTCGGCTAACACTGAAGCTTTCTTT. Translation gives CASRGSANTEAFF.

The V gene is TRBV27, the J gene TRBJ1-4; a weak D match, TRBD1 (6 bases). The CDR3 has 17 amino acids. Germline lookup yields CDR1 MNHEY and CDR2 SMNVEV (reference sequence). Trimming shortened V by 3 bases and J by 5 bases, and 19 bases separated the two germline ends. CDR3 in amino acids: CASSFYTGLGGNEKLFF. The CDR3 bases are TGTGCCAGCAGTTTCTACACAGGGCTGGGAGGAAATGAAAAACTGTTTTTT.

The sample holds a few counts of this clonotype. The rearrangement joins TRBV6-6 to TRBJ1-2, with a tentative D call TRBD1 (5 bases). The CDR3 totals 15 residues. V was cut by 5 bases and J by 3 bases, with 16 bases left in between. CDR1 MNHNY and CDR2 SVGAGI come from the germline V gene (reference sequence). CDR3 bases: TGTGCCAGCAGTACATTGAACCAGGGCTACTATGGCTACACCTTC. Translated: CASSTLNQGYYGYTF.

The J gene is TRBJ1-5, the V gene TRBV19; TRBD1 matches 11 bases. V trimming: 3 bases; J trimming: 10 bases; junction bases outside the gene matches: 11. Germline CDR1 LNHDA, CDR2 SQIVND (reference sequence). CDR3 length equals 16 residues. The CDR3 here is CASSMIGQGAIQPQHF. The CDR3 nucleotides read TGTGCCAGTAGTATGATCGGACAGGGGGCTATTCAACCCCAGCATTTT.

This clonotype came up a few times. J is TRBJ1-2 and V is TRBV28; D remains ambiguous. The CDR3 is 13 residues long. Germline CDR1 reads MDHEN; CDR2 reads SYDVKM. V lost 10 bases and J lost 3, with 15 bases in between. For the CDR3, the DNA is TGTGCCACCCGACAAAACTCTTACTATGGCTACACCTTC. It is translated as CATRQNSYYGYTF.

This clonotype has only a few counts. This chain connects TRBV4-1 to TRBJ2-7; 13 bases map to TRBD2. The CDR3 covers 15 residues. Germline values: CDR1 MGHRA, CDR2 YSYEKL. J lost 7 bases, V lost 8 bases, and 11 bases had no gene match. The CDR3 nucleotides read TGCGCCAGCTCCCCCAGGACTAGCGGGAGTAGGGAGCAGTACTTC. It is translated as CASSPRTSGSREQYF.

This clonotype was seen a handful of times. The chain has TRBV7-9 and TRBJ2-5, with 7 bases identical to TRBD2. With 1 base clipped from V and 0 bases from J, the junction kept 8 bases outside the gene matches. The length of the CDR3 is 17 residues. Germline V gives CDR1 SEHNR, CDR2 FQNEAQ (reference sequence). CDR3 nucleotides: TGTGCCAGCAGCTTAGTGGGGAGGGTTAGGTACCAAGAGACCCAGTACTTC. It specifies CASSLVGRVRYQETQYF.

The chain has TRBV29-1 and TRBJ1-1; D is unresolved. Germline-derived CDR1 and CDR2 are SQVTM and ANQGSEA. V was trimmed by 4 bases and J by 1 base, leaving 16 bases between them. The CDR3 is 15 residues long. CDR3 region: CSVGWAPPENTEAFF. CDR3 sequence (DNA): TGCAGCGTTGGATGGGCCCCCCCAGAGAACACTGAAGCTTTCTTT.

The table lists this clonotype with a few counts. In DNA form, the CDR3 reads TGTGCCAGCAGTGCTTATGGGGAAAGTGAAGCTTTCTTT. Translation gives CASSAYGESEAFF. The gene calls are TRBV6-1 and TRBJ1-1; D unresolved. The germline V gene has CDR1 MNHNS and CDR2 SASEGT. Trimming took 4 bases from V and 7 from J, leaving 13 bases between them. This CDR3 is built from 13 residues.

This clonotype was observed a handful of times. This chain uses TRBV10-3 with TRBJ2-7, with a weak D call TRBD2 (6 bases). CDR1 is ENHRY, CDR2 SYGVKD, per germline. CDR3 length: 13 amino acids. Trimming took off 7 bases at V and 0 bases at J, with 10 bases between the two ends. CDR3 residues: CAIKEGSSYEQYF. Written as DNA, the CDR3 is TGTGCCATCAAGGAGGGTAGCTCCTACGAGCAGTACTTC.

V gene TRBV3-1 combines with J gene TRBJ1-1, with 11 bases that match TRBD1. The junction had 10 bases not matched to a gene; V was cut back by 0 bases and J by 4 bases. The CDR3 spans 18 residues. Germline V gene lookup returns CDR1 LGHDT and CDR2 YNNKEL (reference sequence). Written as DNA, the CDR3 is TGTGCCAGCAGCCAAGAGCGGGGACAGGGGGTTATAGGCACTGAAGCTTTCTTT. This translates into CASSQERGQGVIGTEAFF.

J is TRBJ2-2 and V is TRBV9; 8 bases match TRBD1. Trimming took 4 bases from V and 5 from J; bases not matched to a gene: 10. Germline CDR1 reads SGDLS; CDR2 reads YYNGEE. The CDR3 extends over 16 amino acids. CDR3: CASSPAQGALTGELFF. CDR3 nucleotides: TGTGCCAGCAGCCCTGCCCAGGGGGCGCTGACCGGGGAGCTGTTTTTT.

This clonotype was seen a few times. The chain has TRBV12-3 or TRBV12-4 and TRBJ1-1; D not certain. The CDR3 spans 12 residues. V lost 2 bases, J lost 12 bases, and 13 bases lay in between. CDR3 DNA sequence: TGTGCCAGCAGTTTACGGGGAGGTAACCCTTTCTTT. Translated, it gives CASSLRGGNPFF.

The CDR3 coding sequence is TGTGCCAGCAGTTCCTCCGGGACTAGATACAATGAGCAGTTCTTC. Translating gives CASSSSGTRYNEQFF. The chain links TRBV12-3 or TRBV12-4 to TRBJ2-1; the match to TRBD2 covers 8 bases. The CDR3 runs to 15 residues. V trimming: 4 bases; J trimming: 4 bases; junction bases outside the gene matches: 6.

The rearrangement uses TRBV29-1 and TRBJ1-2; D unclear. Germline CDR1 reads SQVTM; CDR2 reads ANQGSEA. The CDR3 consists of 13 residues. V gave up 0 bases and J gave up 0 bases, with 5 bases separating them. The CDR3 loop reads CSVEDPSNYGYTF. The DNA of the CDR3 is TGCAGCGTTGAAGATCCCTCTAACTATGGCTACACCTTC.

This sequence joins TRBV4-1 and TRBJ2-7; D ambiguous. Trimming stripped 0 bases from V and 2 bases from J, with 5 bases between. Germline-derived CDR1 and CDR2 are MGHRA and YSYEKL. This CDR3 comprises 13 residues. The CDR3 is CASSQETAYEQYF. The DNA of the CDR3 is TGCGCCAGCAGCCAAGAGACCGCCTACGAGCAGTACTTC.

V and J are TRBV10-3 and TRBJ1-1; a possible D gene is TRBD1 (6 bases). The germline CDR1 and CDR2 sequences are ENHRY and SYGVKD. V lost 10 bases and J lost 0, with 12 bases in between. The CDR3 spans 13 residues. The CDR3: CATIRQVNTEAFF. DNA of the CDR3: TGTGCCACTATCCGACAGGTGAACACTGAAGCTTTCTTT.

This clonotype was observed a handful of times. CDR3 coding DNA: TGCAGCTCCGGACTAGCGGGGATATACAATGAGCAGTTCTTC. It encodes CSSGLAGIYNEQFF. The rearrangement joins TRBV29-1 to TRBJ2-1; 12 nucleotides agree with TRBD2. The CDR3 loop spans 14 amino acids. Germline V gene sequence: CDR1 SQVTM, CDR2 ANQGSEA. With 8 bases clipped from V and 4 bases from J, the junction kept 6 bases outside the gene matches.

The J gene is TRBJ1-1, the V gene TRBV7-2; D is possibly TRBD1 (5 bases). Germline CDR1 reads SGHTA; CDR2 reads FQGNSA. The CDR3 is made up of 15 amino acids. V lost 1 base to trimming and J lost 0 bases, with 9 bases between them. The CDR3 sequence: CASSLEGQMNTEAFF. DNA for the CDR3: TGTGCCAGCAGCTTAGAAGGACAAATGAACACTGAAGCTTTCTTT. The entire variable domain, with the rest obtained from reference TRBV7-2 and TRBJ1-1, is as follows: GAGVSQSPSNKVTEKGKDVELRCDPISGHTALYWYRQSLGQGLEFLIYFQGNSAPDKSGLPSDRFSAERTGGSVSTLTIQRTQQEDSAVYLCASSLEGQMNTEAFFGQGTRLTVV.

The chain is built from TRBV4-1 and TRBJ2-1; the match to TRBD2 covers 11 bases. The germline CDR1 and CDR2 sequences are MGHRA and YSYEKL. The V segment lost 0 bases and the J segment 3 bases; nucleotides outside the gene matches: 7. CDR3 length: 18 residues. The CDR3 DNA reads TGCGCCAGCAGCCAAGATCTCCTAGCGGGAGGCCGCTACAATGAGCAGTTCTTC. It specifies CASSQDLLAGGRYNEQFF.

The V and J genes are TRBV20-1 and TRBJ2-1; a weak D match, TRBD2 (5 bases). Germline CDR1 is DFQATT and CDR2 is SNEGSKA (reference sequence). The V and J ends lost 3 bases and 0 bases respectively, with 15 bases between them. The CDR3 extends over 16 amino acids. The CDR3 sequence: CSASQILGSSYNEQFF. CDR3 in DNA: TGCAGTGCTAGCCAGATACTAGGTAGCTCCTACAATGAGCAGTTCTTC.

In its sample, this clonotype is medium-sized (0.01 to 0.1%). The V gene is TRBV29-1, the J gene TRBJ1-2, with D maybe TRBD1 (5 bases). CDR1 is SQVTM and CDR2 is ANQGSEA in the germline V gene. V shed 2 bases and J shed 5 bases, with 6 bases lying between them. There are 11 residues in the CDR3. The CDR3 protein is CSVEWGYGYTF. The CDR3 DNA reads TGCAGCGTTGAATGGGGGTATGGCTACACCTTC.

This clonotype appeared a few times. The chain uses TRBV28 and TRBJ2-6, with TRBD2 as a possible D gene (6 bases). CDR3 length: 15 amino acids. The V gene lost 4 bases and the J gene lost 2 bases, with 9 bases spanning the gap. Germline assignment: CDR1 MDHEN and CDR2 SYDVKM. This CDR3 is CASSWRGAGANVLTF. In DNA, the CDR3 is TGTGCCAGCAGTTGGAGGGGTGCTGGGGCCAACGTCCTGACTTTC.

This clonotype was observed a few times. The V and J genes are TRBV19 and TRBJ2-3, with D possibly being TRBD2 (5 bases). The CDR3 runs 14 residues. CDR1 LNHDA and CDR2 SQIVND come from the germline V gene (reference sequence). Trimming cost V 0 bases and J 6 bases, with 10 bases left between them. The CDR3 region has the DNA TGTGCCAGTAGTATAGAAGTAAGCGGCGATACGCAGTATTTT. This encodes CASSIEVSGDTQYF.

This chain uses TRBV7-8 with TRBJ2-2; possible D gene TRBD1, 5 bases. V gave up 5 bases and J gave up 7 bases, with 20 bases separating them. Germline CDR1 reads SGHVS; CDR2 reads FQNEAQ. The CDR3 contains 16 residues. This CDR3 reads CASSRTVPRQGGELFF. DNA for the CDR3: TGTGCCAGCAGCCGGACCGTTCCCCGGCAGGGCGGGGAGCTGTTTTTT.